The clone carrying this T cell receptor beta chain was counted once. The entry originates in a study of control samples from healthy donors and cancer patients. J gave up 8 bases and V 4 bases, and 16 bases lay outside the gene matches. Per germline, CDR1 SGHAT and CDR2 FQNNGV. This CDR3 is built from 16 residues. Sequencing was performed with immunoSEQ multiplex PCR; in TCRdb, only in-frame clones are kept and a portion is missing. Among 95,000 to 150,000 clones, around 92% were seen once, and the ten largest hold less than 40%. This TCR derives from a man between 45 and 60 years old in good health. V is TRBV11-2 and J is TRBJ2-7, with 8 bases identical to TRBD1. The sample consisted of blood. The CDR3 bases are TGTGCCAGCAGCTCAACTACAGGGGGTTCTCTATTAAAGCAGTACTTC. As protein: CASSSTTGGSLLKQYF.